This TCR beta chain stems from a study of CD8 T cells in Susac syndrome. The CDR3 is 14 residues long. Germline V CDR1 and CDR2: SNHLY, FYNNEI. Trimming pared 6 bases from V and 7 bases from J, leaving 16 bases between. Random hexamers primed reverse transcription of about 0.45 to 1 ug RNA. TCRdb called the immunoSEQ multiplex PCR reads again in MiXCR, with one record for every CDR3 protein. The table shows fewer than 350,000 distinct CDR3 sequences, with about 91% occurring only once. The specimen was CD4+ T cells from PBMCs. The sequence derives from a human donor with multiple sclerosis. J is TRBJ1-5 and V is TRBV2, with a weak D call TRBD1 (6 bases). The CDR3 here is CASRHRTANQPQHF. DNA for the CDR3: TGTGCCAGCAGGCATAGGACAGCTAACCAGCCCCAGCATTTT.